The source of this T cell receptor beta chain is a study of PD-1 blockade in classical Hodgkin lymphoma (dated by TCRdb to about 2020). In terms of the full investigation: Nivolumab dosing was 3 mg/kg intravenously every 2 weeks, continuing until either disease progression or unacceptable toxicity. A peripheral blood immune signature of response to PD-1 blockade in classical Hodgkin lymphoma was defined using TCR beta sequencing and CyTOF. Broader findings and caveats from the paper: Trial patients with a complete response had baseline diversity similar to that of newly diagnosed patients, while partial responders and progressors had significantly lower diversity. Patients starting nivolumab less than 1 year after ASCT had lower diversity and were excluded from later analyses to avoid confounding by immune reconstitution. The study covered only a single clinical trial cohort, and the causes of the repertoire differences, possibly disease activity or prior therapy, were still not defined. Baseline TCR diversity was reported to be lower in newly diagnosed patients than in healthy donors, and even lower in relapsed/refractory patients. CD4+ but not CD8+ TCR diversity rose significantly by C4D1 (p=0.0027 vs p=0.16), most apparent in complete responders (p=0.02).

For this clone: Its antigen has not been determined. Per-base quality was not reported, and no clone a single base away is much larger than it.

Genomic DNA was extracted with the Qiagen DNeasy kit from unsorted PBMCs and from negatively selected CD4+ and CD8+ fractions. Using primers that anneal to V and J segments, immunoSEQ multiplex PCR amplified the TCR beta CDR3 regions. A synthetic immune receptor repertoire was used to minimize amplification bias, and remaining bias was computationally removed after sequencing. The source study handled its data this way. Repertoire diversity was quantified as the Shannon entropy index using custom Python scripts. The unsorted, CD4+ and CD8+ repertoires were each analyzed separately, with the exception of combined analyses, where CD4+ and CD8+ sequences were merged in silico. Clonal expansion was defined as at least a 2-fold frequency increase after treatment relative to C1D1, with a pseudocount of 0.5 for undetected baseline clones. Singleton clones were defined as clones with 0 or 1 copy at C1D1, and non-singleton clones were defined as clones with 2 or more copies. Clones expanded in unsorted samples were annotated as CD4+, CD8+ or unknown by matching protein sequences in sorted samples from the same patient. Diversity changes from C1D1 to C4D1 were tested in paired samples using Wilcoxon tests. Imported from immuneACCESS, the table was reduced by TCRdb to in-frame sequences with V and J called. These copies leave out some clones; in studies compared against another copy, an unresolved V gene accounts for under half, and the cause of the remainder is not known. The V and J calls and clone size are taken from that table; D and trimming were inferred from the DNA. The sample table contains approximately 96,000 clones; only one count was recorded for about 92% of them. Of the sample, under 2% is held by the ten largest clones.

The CDR3 goes from the cysteine to the phenylalanine over 14 residues. Only the CDR3 portion is preserved as DNA: 42 bases, with reading frame beginning at the first base. The germline V gene gives CDR1 as SGHTA and CDR2 as FQGNSA. Deletion took 0 bases off V and 3 bases off J, with a span of 9 bases between the germline ends. The time point label, as the study defines it: cycle 4 day 1 (C4D1), after more than 5 weeks of nivolumab. All trial patients had relapsed after autologous stem cell transplantation, with cohorts A, B and C differing in prior brentuximab vedotin exposure. The trial cohort comprised a few dozen patients with relapsed/refractory classical Hodgkin lymphoma whose best overall responses were complete response, partial response or progressive disease. Trial patients were treated with single-agent nivolumab in the multi-cohort phase II CheckMate 205 trial. Best overall response was determined by an independent review committee according to the 2007 International Working Group response criteria. Trial PBMCs were collected immediately before nivolumab initiation (C1D1) and during therapy at cycle 2 day 1 and cycle 4 day 1. Peripheral blood was collected in 8 mL Vacutainer Cell Preparation Tubes, from which PBMCs were isolated by centrifugation and then cryopreserved.

The receptor chain draws on TRBV7-2 and TRBJ2-7, with the D gene too uncertain to name. The input for sequencing was peripheral blood mononuclear cells (PBMCs), taken before the fourth cycle of nivolumab. This sequence originates from a human donor with classical Hodgkin lymphoma. The CDR3 region reads CASSLALMGYEQYF. The sequenced DNA: TGTGCCAGCAGCTTAGCATTGATGGGCTACGAGCAGTACTTC.